A selection of T cell receptor beta chains follows, all from one sample in a study of response to subunit inactivated influenza vaccine. TCRdb reprocessed the RT-PCR reads with MiXCR, giving one entry per CDR3 protein. Seen here are about 540,000 distinct CDR3 sequences, around 21% observed once, and the top ten hold 2.8%. This same sample was also taken into another study, of T cells expressing NK-cell markers.

The sequences come from CD4+ T cells sorted from PBMCs, collected approximately 13 days after vaccination. The origin of the receptors is a middle-aged man who received an inactivated influenza vaccine. The CDR3 runs from the conserved cysteine through the conserved F or W. The D gene is left open where the match is weak. Size is omitted from some rows. Given values are once, few, many or a class for expanded clones.

abundance | j_gene | d_gene | v_gene | CDR3nt | CDR3aa
many | TRBJ2-3 | TRBD1 | TRBV5-1 | TGCGCCAGCAGCACGGACAGGACCCGCACAGATACGCAGTATTTT | CASSTDRTRTDTQYF
few | TRBJ2-5 | - | TRBV12-3/TRBV12-4 | TGTGCCAGCAGAGATACCCTAGGGCAAGAGACCCAGTACTTC | CASRDTLGQETQYF
- | TRBJ1-1 | TRBD1 | TRBV5-1 | TGCGCCAGCAGCTTGGTCGGACAGGGTTTTGAAGCTTTCTTT | CASSLVGQGFEAFF
few | TRBJ2-3 | - | TRBV6-5 | TGTGCCAGCAGTTACAGGAGCGCAGATACGCAGTATTTT | CASSYRSADTQYF
- | TRBJ2-6 | - | TRBV5-5 | TGTGCCAGCAGGCAACAGGGACTCTCTGGGGCCAACGTCCTGACTTTC | CASRQQGLSGANVLTF
few | TRBJ2-6 | - | TRBV4-2 | TGTGCCAGCAACTCTTTTACAGGGACCCCCGGGGCCAACGTCCTGACTTTC | CASNSFTGTPGANVLTF
few | TRBJ1-2 | - | TRBV7-8 | TGTGCCAGCAGCTTAGGGGACACACGCTATGGCTACACCTTC | CASSLGDTRYGYTF
many | TRBJ1-2 | - | TRBV12-3/TRBV12-4 | TGTGCCAGCAGTAGACAGATCTATGGCTACACCTTC | CASSRQIYGYTF
few | TRBJ2-5 | TRBD1 | TRBV20-1 | TGCAGTGCTAGAGATCGTACAGGGGGCCGAAAGACCCAGTACTTC | CSARDRTGGRKTQYF
- | TRBJ2-2 | - | TRBV4-3 | TGCGCCAGCAGCCAAGAGTCTGGAGGGGAGCTGTTTTTT | CASSQESGGELFF
- | TRBJ2-1 | - | TRBV4-2 | TGTGCCAGCAGCCAAGATGGGGTGTCCCGCTCCTACAATGAGCAGTTCTTC | CASSQDGVSRSYNEQFF
- | TRBJ2-1 | - | TRBV12-3/TRBV12-4 | TGTGCCAGCATCCTCAGGGGCACTGCTTACAATGAGCAGTTCTTC | CASILRGTAYNEQFF
few | TRBJ2-5 | TRBD1 | TRBV10-3 | TGTGCCATCAGCGAAGGTCCGGGACAGCAAGAGACCCAGTACTTC | CAISEGPGQQETQYF
few | TRBJ2-1 | TRBD2 | TRBV7-3 | TGTGCCAGCAGCCCAAGGGCGGGAGCCTACAATGAGCAGTTCTTC | CASSPRAGAYNEQFF
- | TRBJ2-2 | - | TRBV5-1 | TGCGCCAGCAGCTGGGGAGGGACAGCGAGCGGCACCGGGGAGCTGTTTTTT | CASSWGGTASGTGELFF
few | TRBJ1-2 | - | TRBV29-1 | TGCAGCGTTGGGGGCGCCGGCTATGGCTACACCTTC | CSVGGAGYGYTF
few | TRBJ2-2 | - | TRBV6-1 | TGTGCCAGCACCCGCAGGGCCCGAGCCGGGGAGCTGTTTTTT | CASTRRARAGELFF
few | TRBJ2-2 | TRBD1 | TRBV28 | TGTGCCAGCAGCCCTCAGGGCAGGGGGCGGTTTGCCGGGGAGCTGTTTTTT | CASSPQGRGRFAGELFF
- | TRBJ2-3 | - | TRBV27 | TGTGCCAGCAGTTCCCCTGTTTGGGGAGGGGGAGATACGCAGTATTTT | CASSSPVWGGGDTQYF
many | TRBJ2-7 | TRBD2 | TRBV7-9 | TGTGCCAGCAGCATAAGGACTAGCGGCTCCTACGAGCAGTACTTC | CASSIRTSGSYEQYF
- | TRBJ2-7 | - | TRBV7-2 | TGTGCCAGCAGCCCAGACACCAATTTGGGCTCCTACGAGCAGTACTTC | CASSPDTNLGSYEQYF
- | TRBJ2-7 | TRBD2 | TRBV3-1 | TGTGCCAGCAGCCAAATGGGGCGGGGGGGCTTCAACGAGCAGTACTTC | CASSQMGRGGFNEQYF
- | TRBJ2-1 | TRBD2 | TRBV20-1 | TGCAGTGCTAGAGCTGGAGCGGGAGCGGAAAATGAGCAGTTCTTC | CSARAGAGAENEQFF
few | TRBJ2-5 | TRBD1 | TRBV28 | TGTGCCAGCAGTTCCCGGGACAGCCAAGAGACCCAGTACTTC | CASSSRDSQETQYF
few | TRBJ2-7 | TRBD1 | TRBV10-3 | TGTGCCATCAGTGAGTCGGGACAGATGAACTACGAGCAGTACTTC | CAISESGQMNYEQYF
- | TRBJ1-2 | TRBD1 | TRBV10-3 | TGTGCCATCAGAACCGGACAGGGCGCTATGCACTACACCTTC | CAIRTGQGAMHYTF
- | TRBJ2-3 | - | TRBV11-2 | TGTGCCAGCAGCTTACTGGGCAGCCGATCAGATACGCAGTATTTT | CASSLLGSRSDTQYF
- | TRBJ2-1 | - | TRBV7-2 | TGTGCCAGCAGCTTAGGCTTCGGTTACAATGAGCAGTTCTTC | CASSLGFGYNEQFF